The 21 T cell receptor beta chains reported below all come from one sample, sequenced in a study of control samples from healthy donors and cancer patients. The assay was immunoSEQ multiplex PCR, and TCRdb's table has in-frame clones only and misses some. The repertoire holds fewer than 500,000 clones, with 90% as singletons. The specimen sequenced was PBMCs. These receptors were obtained from a man in his forties with head and neck cancer.

This clone was seen a handful of times. The chain carries TRBV5-6 and TRBJ2-3; no reliable D call. This CDR3 spans 11 amino acids. Between the trimmed V and J ends, which lost 1 base and 5 bases, there was a span of 2 bases. Germline CDR1 reads SGHDT; CDR2 reads YYEEEE. The DNA of the CDR3 is TGTGCCAGCAGCTTGTTAGATACGCAGTATTTT. Translating it yields CASSLLDTQYF.

J is TRBJ2-1 and V is TRBV7-3, with 14 bases identical to TRBD2. The length of the CDR3 is 16 residues. V was clipped by 1 base and J by 9 bases; unmatched bases: 5. Germline V lookup: CDR1 SGHTA, CDR2 FQGTGA. The CDR3, as DNA: TGTGCCAGCAGCTTAAGGGCGACTAGCGGGAGGGGTGAGCAGTTCTTC. Amino acids: CASSLRATSGRGEQFF.

The V call is TRBV4-1, the J call TRBJ2-7; D uncertain. Germline loops: CDR1 MGHRA, CDR2 YSYEKL. This CDR3 is built from 15 residues. V lost 1 base and J 0 bases, leaving 10 bases between the germline ends. The CDR3 DNA is TGCGCCAGCAGCCAAGTTGAAGGGCACTCCTACGAGCAGTACTTC. It codes for CASSQVEGHSYEQYF.

The rearrangement uses TRBV3-1 (or the pseudogene TRBV3-2) and TRBJ1-1; D is unclear. Trimming shortened V by 4 bases and J by 3 bases, and 12 bases separated the two germline ends. Germline loops: CDR1 LGHDT, CDR2 YNNKEL (reference sequence). The CDR3 extends over 14 amino acids. The CDR3 spells CASSPATMDTEAFF. The CDR3 coding sequence is TGTGCCAGCAGCCCGGCTACGATGGACACTGAAGCTTTCTTT.

The CDR3 nucleotides are TGCGCCAGCAGTGAGTACCGGGACACCAAGCAGGGGGAGCTGTTTTTT. The encoded protein is CASSEYRDTKQGELFF. The chain couples TRBV10-2 to TRBJ2-2, with D perhaps matching TRBD1 (6 bases). In germline, CDR1 is WSHSY, CDR2 SAAADI. The CDR3 runs to 16 residues. Trimming took 1 base from V and 8 from J, leaving 17 bases between them.

This chain links TRBV28 with TRBJ2-7; 7 bases align to TRBD1. CDR1 and CDR2 (germline): MDHEN, SYDVKM. This CDR3 is built from 13 residues. The J segment lost 6 bases and the V segment lost 5 bases, leaving 7 bases of the junction unmatched. CDR3 in amino acids: CASSPPTGTEQYF. CDR3 coding DNA: TGTGCCAGCAGTCCGCCGACAGGGACCGAGCAGTACTTC.

The rearrangement joins TRBV19 to TRBJ2-1; TRBD2 matches at 9 bases. CDR3 length: 15 residues. Trimming at V came to 3 bases and at J to 7 bases, leaving 7 bases not matched to a gene. Germline V gives CDR1 LNHDA, CDR2 SQIVND (reference sequence). The CDR3 DNA reads as TGTGCCAGTAGTATTGGGGCGGGGGGGCATAATGAGCAGTTCTTC. Its protein product is CASSIGAGGHNEQFF. The whole variable domain, remainder taken from reference TRBV19 and TRBJ2-1, is DGGITQSPKYLFRKEGQNVTLSCEQNLNHDAMYWYRQDPGQGLRLIYYSQIVNDFQKGDIAEGYSVSREKKESFPLTVTSAQKNPTAFYLCASSIGAGGHNEQFFGPGTRLTVL.

This clone was observed once. The rearrangement joins TRBV11-2 to TRBJ2-1; D remains unclear. The CDR3 loop spans 12 amino acids. V lost 6 bases, J lost 8 bases, and 11 bases lay in between. Per germline, CDR1 SGHAT and CDR2 FQNNGV. The CDR3 here is CASSRSGYEQFF. The CDR3 DNA reads TGTGCCAGCAGTCGCTCGGGCTATGAGCAGTTCTTC.

V is TRBV5-6 and J is TRBJ2-1; D gene unclear. V lost 0 bases and J lost 0, with 10 bases in between. The CDR3 contains 16 residues. CDR1 is SGHDT and CDR2 is YYEEEE in the germline V gene. CDR3 in amino acids: CASSLETGYSYNEQFF. CDR3 nucleotides: TGTGCCAGCAGCTTGGAGACGGGTTACTCCTACAATGAGCAGTTCTTC. Variable domain in full (rest from reference TRBV5-6 and TRBJ2-1): DAGVTQSPTHLIKTRGQQVTLRCSPKSGHDTVSWYQQALGQGPQFIFQYYEEEERQRGNFPDRFSGHQFPNYSSELNVNALLLGDSALYLCASSLETGYSYNEQFFGPGTRLTVL.

This clone was found once. The same CDR3 arises from other DNA sequences in this sample as well. The V and J genes are TRBV7-2 and TRBJ2-7; no clear D gene. The CDR3 is 12 amino acids. V was pared by 4 bases and J by 0 bases, with 4 bases between. Germline V gene lookup returns CDR1 SGHTA and CDR2 FQGNSA. The CDR3 reads CASSSSSYEQYF. In DNA form, the CDR3 reads TGTGCCAGCAGCTCAAGCTCCTACGAGCAGTACTTC.

The chain has TRBV5-1 and TRBJ2-3; no definite D call. CDR3 size: 11 residues. CDR1 is SGHRS, CDR2 YFSETQ, per germline. Trimming cost V 4 bases and J 5 bases, with 5 bases left between them. This CDR3 reads CASSRGDTQYF. The CDR3 nucleotides read TGCGCCAGCAGCCGAGGAGATACGCAGTATTTT.

This clone has only one observation. The chain couples TRBV5-6 to TRBJ1-5; weak D call: TRBD1 (5 bases). The CDR3 is made up of 16 amino acids. CDR1 is SGHDT, CDR2 YYEEEE, per germline. Trimming took off 0 bases at V and 1 base at J, with 11 bases between the two ends. The CDR3 sequence is CASSLGGWHSNQPQHF. The CDR3 coding sequence is TGTGCCAGCAGCTTGGGGGGGTGGCACAGCAATCAGCCCCAGCATTTT.

On this clone: Compared with germline, one end of the junction differs, possibly owing to a read error. J is TRBJ2-5 and V is TRBV7-7, with a weak D call TRBD2 (6 bases). Germline-derived CDR1 and CDR2 are SSHAT and FNYEAQ (reference sequence). The CDR3 extends over 17 amino acids. As DNA, the CDR3 is TGTGCTAGCAGCTTAGGAGGGTGGGAGCGGAACCAAGAGACCCAGTACTTC. The encoded protein is CASSLGGWERNQETQYF.

This clone appeared a single time. The rearrangement joins TRBV11-2 to TRBJ2-1, with 10 bases matching TRBD2. The germline V gene encodes CDR1 SGHAT and CDR2 FQNNGV. V lost 5 bases to trimming and J lost 3 bases; unmatched junction nucleotides: 7. The CDR3 is 16 amino acids. CDR3 sequence reads: CASSPISGRDYNEQFF. CDR3 nucleotides: TGTGCCAGCAGCCCTATCAGCGGGAGGGACTACAATGAGCAGTTCTTC.

The rearrangement joins TRBV6-5 to TRBJ2-5, with TRBD1 matching over 10 bases. V lost 5 bases, J lost 6 bases, and 9 bases stayed unmatched. This CDR3 has 15 residues. Per the germline V gene, CDR1 is MNHEY and CDR2 is SVGAGI. Here the CDR3 DNA reads TGTGCCAGCAGTATGGGACAGGGGTCTTTGCAGACCCAGTACTTC. Amino acid sequence: CASSMGQGSLQTQYF.

The chain uses TRBV9 and TRBJ1-5; 8 bases agree with TRBD1. Germline V lookup: CDR1 SGDLS, CDR2 YYNGEE. The CDR3 loop spans 15 amino acids. V shed 3 bases and J 9 bases; nucleotides not matched to a gene: 11. The CDR3, as DNA: TGTGCCAGCAGCGCGACAGGGGAGAGGGGTGGGCCCCAGCATTTT. Protein sequence: CASSATGERGGPQHF.

V and J are TRBV6-5 and TRBJ2-2, with 8 bases that match TRBD1. CDR3 length: 14 residues. Trimming took 6 bases from V and 5 from J; bases not matched to a gene: 5. Germline V gives CDR1 MNHEY, CDR2 SVGAGI. The CDR3 is CASRSDRETGELFF. CDR3 DNA: TGTGCCAGCAGGTCGGACAGGGAGACCGGGGAGCTGTTTTTT.

This clone was seen just once. The chain has TRBV7-8 and TRBJ1-2; D is possibly TRBD1 (6 bases). Germline lookup yields CDR1 SGHVS and CDR2 FQNEAQ. V was trimmed by 2 bases and J by 7 bases, leaving 17 bases between them. The CDR3 is made up of 15 amino acids. CDR3 DNA: TGTGCCAGCAGCTTACGGGGGCCCACTGGGAGTGGCTACACCTTC. Translated, it gives CASSLRGPTGSGYTF.

The chain combines TRBV30 with TRBJ2-5; perhaps TRBD2 as D (6 bases). V was clipped by 1 base and J by 5 bases, with 14 bases between them. Germline CDR1 reads GTSNPN; CDR2 reads SVGIG (reference sequence). The CDR3 runs to 14 residues. The CDR3 is CAWSGQRAGETQYF. The CDR3, as DNA: TGTGCCTGGAGTGGCCAGCGGGCGGGGGAGACCCAGTACTTC.

The gene calls are TRBV10-1 and TRBJ2-1, with 9 bases lining up with TRBD1. In germline, CDR1 is WNHNN, CDR2 SYGVQD (reference sequence). Trimming cost V 2 bases and J 7 bases; bases outside gene matches: 6. The CDR3 sequence is 15 residues long. The chain's CDR3 is CASSEGGTGINEQFF. CDR3 DNA sequence: TGCGCCAGCAGTGAGGGGGGGACAGGGATTAATGAGCAGTTCTTC.

The rearrangement joins TRBV9 to TRBJ2-1; a possible D gene is TRBD1 (7 bases). In germline, CDR1 is SGDLS, CDR2 YYNGEE. V was shortened by 4 bases and J by 0 bases, with 11 bases between the two germline ends. The CDR3 has 15 residues. As DNA, the CDR3 is TGTGCCAGCAGCCTCAGGGGGGACTCCTACAATGAGCAGTTCTTC. Its translation is CASSLRGDSYNEQFF. The entire variable domain, with the rest obtained from reference TRBV9 and TRBJ2-1, is as follows: DSGVTQTPKHLITATGQRVTLRCSPRSGDLSVYWYQQSLDQGLQFLIQYYNGEERAKGNILERFSAQQFPDLHSELNLSSLELGDSALYFCASSLRGDSYNEQFFGPGTRLTVL.